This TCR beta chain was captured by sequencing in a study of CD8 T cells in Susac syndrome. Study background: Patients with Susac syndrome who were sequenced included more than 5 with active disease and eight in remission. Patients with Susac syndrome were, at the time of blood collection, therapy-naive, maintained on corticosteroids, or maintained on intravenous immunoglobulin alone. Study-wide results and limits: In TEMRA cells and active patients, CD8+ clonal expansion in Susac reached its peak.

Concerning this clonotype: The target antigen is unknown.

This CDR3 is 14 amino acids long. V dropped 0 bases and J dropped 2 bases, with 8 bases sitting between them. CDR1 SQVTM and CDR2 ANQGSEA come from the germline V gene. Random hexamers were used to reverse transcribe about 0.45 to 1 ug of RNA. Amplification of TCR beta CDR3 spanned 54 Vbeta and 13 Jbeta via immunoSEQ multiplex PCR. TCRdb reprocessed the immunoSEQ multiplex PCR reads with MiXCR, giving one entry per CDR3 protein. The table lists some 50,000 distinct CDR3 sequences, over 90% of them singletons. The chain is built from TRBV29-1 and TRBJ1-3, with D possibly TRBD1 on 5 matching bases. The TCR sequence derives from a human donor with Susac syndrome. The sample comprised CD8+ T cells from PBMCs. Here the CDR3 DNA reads TGCAGCGTTGAAGACGGGGGGACTGGAAACACCATATATTTT. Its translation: CSVEDGGTGNTIYF.